The rows below give T cell receptor beta chains drawn from one sample of a study of blood T cells in healthy people across ages. TCRdb ran MiXCR on the 5' RACE reads and lists one entry per CDR3 protein. This table holds 760,000 or so distinct CDR3 sequences, around a quarter found once. These data were also filed under a second study, of T cells of mothers and their children.

Material: blood. Receptors originate from a boy aged 5 to 17 in good health. The CDR3 runs from the conserved cysteine through the conserved F or W. The order of the fields is J gene, V gene, D gene, clone size, CDR3 protein, CDR3 DNA. The D gene is left open where the match is weak. The size entry is marked missing in some rows and otherwise reads once, few, many or a size class.

>TRBJ2-3|TRBV3-1|NA|NA
CAGGADTQYF
TGTGCCGGCGGGGCAGATACGCAGTATTTT
>TRBJ2-7|TRBV6-1|NA|NA
CASSEVAGATYEQYF
TGTGCCAGCAGTGAAGTCGCAGGGGCGACCTACGAGCAGTACTTC
>TRBJ1-1|TRBV20-1|NA|NA
CSARWGDTEAFF
TGCAGTGCTAGATGGGGGGACACTGAAGCTTTCTTT
>TRBJ2-7|TRBV11-3|TRBD1|few
CASSTRQGASYEQYF
TGTGCCAGCAGCACACGACAGGGGGCAAGTTACGAGCAGTACTTC
>TRBJ2-5|TRBV4-1|NA|NA
CASSQEKESAESYQTQYF
TGCGCCAGCAGCCAAGAAAAGGAGAGTGCGGAATCGTATCAGACCCAGTACTTC
>TRBJ2-6|TRBV7-9|TRBD1|many
CASSLHAGGSGANVLTF
TGTGCCAGCAGCTTACATGCAGGGGGCTCTGGGGCCAACGTCCTGACTTTC
>TRBJ2-3|TRBV19|NA|few
CASNRERTDTQYF
TGTGCCAGTAACAGGGAGCGCACAGATACGCAGTATTTT
>TRBJ1-6|TRBV12-3/TRBV12-4|NA|NA
CASSLGTVGSPLHF
TGTGCCAGCAGTTTAGGGACAGTAGGTTCACCCCTCCACTTT
>TRBJ2-7|TRBV3-1|NA|NA
CASRGGLRGEQYF
TGTGCCAGCAGGGGGGGTCTCCGAGGCGAGCAGTACTTC
>TRBJ2-7|TRBV4-2|TRBD2|few
CASSQRLAEYEQYF
TGTGCCAGCAGCCAAAGACTAGCGGAATACGAGCAGTACTTC
>TRBJ2-4|TRBV27|NA|NA
CASSFRETKNIQYF
TGTGCCAGCAGTTTTCGGGAAACTAAAAACATTCAGTACTTC
>TRBJ2-1|TRBV6-5|TRBD1|NA
CASSYSGTAFYNEQFF
TGTGCCAGCAGTTACTCCGGGACAGCGTTCTACAATGAGCAGTTCTTC
>TRBJ2-5|TRBV18|NA|many
CASSPADNQETQYF
TGTGCCAGCTCACCAGCGGACAACCAAGAGACCCAGTACTTC
>TRBJ2-5|TRBV11-2|NA|NA
CASSTTGTNQWETQYF
TGTGCCAGCAGCACAACCGGGACAAACCAGTGGGAGACCCAGTACTTC
>TRBJ2-5|TRBV20-1|NA|NA
CSAGPGGQETQYF
TGCAGTGCCGGCCCCGGGGGCCAAGAGACCCAGTACTTC
>TRBJ2-5|TRBV15|TRBD1|few
CATRVDRDREAQYF
TGTGCCACCCGGGTCGACAGGGATCGTGAGGCCCAGTACTTC
>TRBJ2-5|TRBV28|NA|NA
CASSSDRPTYDQYF
TGTGCCAGCAGCTCGGACAGACCCACCTACGACCAGTACTTC
>TRBJ2-7|TRBV7-8|NA|few
CASSLGQGQGHEQYF
TGTGCCAGCAGCTTAGGTCAGGGGCAGGGTCACGAGCAGTACTTC
>TRBJ2-2|TRBV20-1|TRBD2|NA
CSARDFTSGGPSSNTGELFF
TGCAGTGCTAGAGACTTTACTAGCGGGGGCCCCTCATCGAACACCGGGGAGCTGTTTTTT
>TRBJ2-7|TRBV20-1|NA|few
CSARDRGGISYEQYF
TGCAGTGCTAGAGATCGTGGAGGGATCTCCTACGAGCAGTACTTC
>TRBJ1-1|TRBV29-1|TRBD1|NA
CSVEGRWAGGTEAFF
TGCAGCGTTGAGGGGCGTTGGGCAGGGGGGACTGAAGCTTTCTTT
>TRBJ2-7|TRBV29-1|TRBD2|NA
CSVRGGSNSYEQYF
TGCAGCGTGAGGGGCGGGAGTAACTCCTACGAGCAGTACTTC
>TRBJ1-1|TRBV20-1|NA|NA
CSARMGAGDTEAFF
TGCAGTGCTAGAATGGGGGCAGGGGACACTGAAGCTTTCTTT
>TRBJ2-3|TRBV5-1|NA|NA
CASSLVGDGGTDTQYF
TGCGCCAGCAGCTTGGTAGGGGACGGAGGCACAGATACGCAGTATTTT
>TRBJ2-2|TRBV7-6|NA|once
CASSLEVGELFF
TGTGCCAGCAGCTTAGAAGTCGGGGAGCTGTTTTTT
>TRBJ2-2|TRBV29-1|NA|NA
CSVDSLNTGELFF
TGCAGCGTTGATTCACTGAACACCGGGGAGCTGTTTTTT
>TRBJ2-7|TRBV12-5|NA|few
CASAQDSATYEQYF
TGTGCTAGTGCCCAGGACAGCGCTACCTACGAGCAGTACTTC